Listed below are T cell receptor beta chains from one sample, sequenced in a study of blood T cell repertoires in COVID-19. Sequencing used immunoSEQ multiplex PCR; TCRdb keeps in-frame clones, though not all of them. Here the sample spans approximately 130,000 clones, roughly 79% being singletons. Sample: peripheral blood. These receptors were collected from an elderly man with acute or convalescent COVID-19. The CDR3 runs from the conserved cysteine through the conserved F or W.

v_call cdr3_aa
TRBV4-3 CASSQTFGNTIYF
TRBV7-3 CASSPNRNTDTQYF
TRBV6-1 CASSEVGGQSNSPLHF
TRBV19 CASSRRRQGSPEAFF
TRBV24-1 CATSDSSGNAWYEQYF
TRBV5-4 CASSRESGANVLTF
TRBV12-3/TRBV12-4 CASSLDRNQPQHF
TRBV27 CASRLLRATDTQYF
TRBV2 CARTGTGGTYGYTF
TRBV19 CASSRGGEGSYEQYF
TRBV4-2 CASSQVRANGELFF
TRBV5-1 CASSPGGVPEAFF
TRBV11-1 CASSNRGWFAEAFF
TRBV5-1 CASSQWTGGVEQYF
TRBV29-1 CSVELGFDPYEQYF
TRBV7-2 CASSPSTEANYGYTF
TRBV19 CASSIGGGSNQPQHF
TRBV5-1 CASSLVPAGLGNTIYF
TRBV5-6 CASSLVLAGDTGELFF
TRBV6-5 CASSSVAGGPADTQYF
TRBV3-1/TRBV3-2 CASSPPTPDTPFDGYTF
TRBV6-1 CASSEWTLGEQFF
TRBV6-5 CASSSNRVDYSPLHF
TRBV5-6 CASSSFGQTNYEQYF
TRBV10-3 CAISGGGSSYNSPLHF
TRBV11-3 CASSFSLEEQGASGANVLTF
TRBV19 CASQSRPQHF
TRBV19 CASSTLRDSNQPQHF
TRBV6-4 CASRGQGINSPLHF
TRBV5-6 CASSRGQGFYEQYF
TRBV11-2 CASSAGGYGYTF
TRBV6-6 CASSYAEAGNTIYF
TRBV10-3 CAISEYRGRQYF
TRBV7-2 CASSETGFYQPQHF
TRBV3-1/TRBV3-2 CASQTANTGELFF
TRBV19 CASSIRPRETQYF
TRBV6-5 CASISNPGLNSPLHF
TRBV2 CASRQEGTSGEQYF
TRBV28 CASSLRSFRRVEKLFF
TRBV6-4 CASTMGQSSGNTIYF
TRBV7-8 CASTLRPHYRVNYGYTF
TRBV19 CASSTGHSYEQYF
TRBV2 CASSEAPYAGELFF
TRBV5-5 CASSLATSGNTIYF